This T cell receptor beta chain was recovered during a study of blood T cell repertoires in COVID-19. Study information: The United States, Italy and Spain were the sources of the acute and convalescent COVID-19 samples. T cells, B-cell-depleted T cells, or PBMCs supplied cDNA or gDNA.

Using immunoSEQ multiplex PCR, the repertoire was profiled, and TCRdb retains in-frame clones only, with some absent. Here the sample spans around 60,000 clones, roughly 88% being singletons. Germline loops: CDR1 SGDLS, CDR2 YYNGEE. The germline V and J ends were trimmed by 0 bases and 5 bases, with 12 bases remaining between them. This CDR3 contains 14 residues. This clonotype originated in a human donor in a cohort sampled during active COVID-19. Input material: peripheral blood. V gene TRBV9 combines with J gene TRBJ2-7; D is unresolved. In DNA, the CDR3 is TGTGCCAGCAGCGTAGCCCCCGTCGGTGACGAGCAGTACTTC. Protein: CASSVAPVGDEQYF.